These T cell receptor beta chains were read from a single sample in a study of T cells in Graves' hyperthyroidism and ophthalmopathy. TCRdb reprocessed the multiplex PCR reads with MiXCR, giving one entry per CDR3 protein. The sample carries 400,000 to 500,000 distinct CDR3 sequences, under 15% recorded once. The sequenced material came from blood. The receptors come from a woman between 18 and 30 years old with Graves' hyperthyroidism. CDR3s include the opening cysteine and the closing phenylalanine or tryptophan. D genes are given only for firm matches. The size field is filled for only some rows; it gives once, few, many or a size class.

cdr3_aa cdr3_nt j_call clone_size d_call v_call
CASSLSTVDRGSYNEQFF TGTGCCAGCAGTTTATCGACCGTCGACCGGGGATCCTACAATGAGCAGTTCTTC TRBJ2-1 NA NA TRBV27
CASSQVITGTAYGYTF TGTGCCAGCAGCCAAGTGATTACCGGGACAGCCTATGGCTACACCTTC TRBJ1-2 many TRBD1 TRBV3-1
CASSSSLAGGLSSYEQYF TGTGCCAGCAGTTCGTCATTAGCGGGAGGTCTTAGCTCCTACGAGCAGTACTTC TRBJ2-7 NA TRBD2 TRBV27
CASSGGTGYYGYTF TGTGCCAGTAGTGGGGGGACAGGCTACTATGGCTACACCTTC TRBJ1-2 many TRBD1 TRBV19
CASRGTVNTGELFF TGTGCCAGTAGGGGGACAGTTAACACCGGGGAGCTGTTTTTT TRBJ2-2 NA TRBD1 TRBV19
CASSPRGGVLQETQYF TGTGCCAGCAGCCCCAGAGGGGGAGTACTCCAAGAGACCCAGTACTTC TRBJ2-5 many NA TRBV11-2
CATSRTDRMGGELFF TGTGCCACCAGCAGGACGGACAGGATGGGCGGGGAGCTGTTTTTT TRBJ2-2 few TRBD1 TRBV15
CASRPSGKNIQYF TGTGCCAGCAGACCTAGCGGGAAAAACATTCAGTACTTC TRBJ2-4 NA TRBD2 TRBV12-3/TRBV12-4
CASSSRQGVYTEAFF TGTGCCAGCAGCTCGAGACAGGGGGTCTACACTGAAGCTTTCTTT TRBJ1-1 many TRBD1 TRBV7-9
CSARSLWAPGLAGDTQYF TGCAGTGCTAGATCCCTTTGGGCACCGGGACTAGCGGGAGATACGCAGTATTTT TRBJ2-3 many TRBD2 TRBV20-1
CASRLPGTSRSNEQFF TGTGCCAGCAGACTTCCCGGGACTAGCCGCTCAAATGAGCAGTTCTTC TRBJ2-1 many TRBD2 TRBV27
CASSRTGGVGKLFF TGTGCCAGCAGTCGCACAGGGGGCGTTGGAAAACTGTTTTTT TRBJ1-4 many TRBD1 TRBV28
CASSLGGLAGVQETQYF TGTGCCAGCAGCTTAGGGGGACTAGCGGGAGTCCAAGAGACCCAGTACTTC TRBJ2-5 NA TRBD2 TRBV11-2